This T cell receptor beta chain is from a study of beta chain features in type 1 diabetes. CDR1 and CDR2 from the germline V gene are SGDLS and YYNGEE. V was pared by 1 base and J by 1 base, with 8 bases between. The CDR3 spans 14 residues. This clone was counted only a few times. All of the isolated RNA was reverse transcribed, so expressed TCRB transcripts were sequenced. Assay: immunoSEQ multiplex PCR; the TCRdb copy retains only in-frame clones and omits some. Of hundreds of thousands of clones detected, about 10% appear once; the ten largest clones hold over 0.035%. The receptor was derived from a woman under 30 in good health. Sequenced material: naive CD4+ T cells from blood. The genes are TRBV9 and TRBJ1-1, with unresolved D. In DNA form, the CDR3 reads TGTGCCAGCAGCGTACAGCCTCAGAACACTGAAGCTTTCTTT. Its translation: CASSVQPQNTEAFF.